The next 18 T cell receptor beta chains were all read from a single sample in a study of cytomegalovirus exposure and HLA in healthy donors. It was with 60 Vbeta and 13 Jbeta primers that the PCR ran. Clones were read by immunoSEQ multiplex PCR, and TCRdb kept only the in-frame ones, dropping some. In the table there are approximately 27,000 clones, approximately 62% of which are singletons. Sequenced sample: PBMCs. These receptors came from a male donor in good health and CMV-seropositive.

The rearrangement joins TRBV19 to TRBJ2-2, with TRBD1 matching 12 bases. The CDR3 has 16 residues. Germline lookup yields CDR1 LNHDA and CDR2 SQIVND (reference sequence). After removal of 5 bases from V and 5 bases from J, the junction contained 6 bases not matched to a gene. In DNA form, the CDR3 reads TGTGCCAGTAGTGCCGGGACAGGGGGCTTTACCGGGGAGCTGTTTTTT. This encodes CASSAGTGGFTGELFF.

This chain links TRBV27 with TRBJ1-2; D is perhaps TRBD1 (5 bases). The CDR3 is 16 amino acids. V gave up 4 bases and J gave up 4 bases, with 19 bases separating them. The germline CDR1 and CDR2 sequences are MNHEY and SMNVEV (reference sequence). The CDR3 spells CASSYALGRGGYGYTF. As DNA, the CDR3 is TGTGCCAGCAGTTATGCTCTGGGGCGAGGTGGCTATGGCTACACCTTC.

About this clone itself: Different DNA sequences within this sample yield the same CDR3. The chain links TRBV7-3 to TRBJ2-2; 9 bases agree with TRBD2. This CDR3 region has 13 residues. Trimming removed 3 bases from V and 8 bases from J; junction bases left unmatched: 1. Looked up from germline, CDR1 is SGHTA and CDR2 is FQGTGA. This chain's CDR3 is CASSFLAGGELFF. CDR3 nucleotides: TGTGCCAGCAGCTTCCTAGCGGGGGGGGAGCTGTTTTTT.

A few counts support this clone. The chain joins TRBV6-1 to TRBJ2-2, with TRBD1 matching 9 bases. The CDR3 spans 14 residues. Germline V gives CDR1 MNHNS, CDR2 SASEGT. Germline trimming cut 4 bases from V and 3 bases from J; bases unmatched to any gene: 0. The CDR3 DNA sequence: TGTGCCAGCAGTGGACAGGGGGACACCGGGGAGCTGTTTTTT. Translating gives CASSGQGDTGELFF.

V usage is TRBV5-1 and J usage is TRBJ1-4; D gene ambiguous. CDR1 and CDR2 from the germline V gene are SGHRS and YFSETQ. The CDR3 extends over 15 amino acids. V dropped 0 bases and J dropped 4 bases, with 10 bases sitting between them. The CDR3 sequence: CASSLAGGGNEKLFF. CDR3 in DNA: TGCGCCAGCAGCTTGGCCGGAGGTGGTAATGAAAAACTGTTTTTT.

The gene calls are TRBV6-5 and TRBJ1-1; possibly TRBD1 for D (5 bases). The germline gives CDR1 MNHEY, CDR2 SVGAGI. Trimming cost V 2 bases and J 8 bases, with 12 bases left between them. This CDR3 is 13 amino acids long. The CDR3 reads CASSYSRVGEAFF. CDR3 bases: TGTGCCAGCAGTTACAGCAGGGTAGGCGAAGCTTTCTTT.

The chain couples TRBV9 to TRBJ1-5; 9 bases are a match to TRBD1. The CDR3 covers 16 residues. Per the germline V gene, CDR1 is SGDLS and CDR2 is YYNGEE. After removal of 3 bases from V and 0 bases from J, the junction contained 4 bases not matched to a gene. CDR3 residues: CASSEGQGYSNQPQHF. CDR3 sequence (DNA): TGTGCCAGCAGCGAGGGACAGGGTTATAGCAATCAGCCCCAGCATTTT.

The chain is built from TRBV10-3 and TRBJ2-7; 11 bases align to TRBD2. CDR3 length equals 15 residues. V trimming: 6 bases; J trimming: 5 bases; junction bases outside the gene matches: 9. Germline V gene sequence: CDR1 ENHRY, CDR2 SYGVKD. The chain's CDR3 is CAISLTSGIGHEQYF. CDR3 nucleotide sequence: TGTGCCATCAGCCTGACTAGCGGGATAGGTCACGAGCAGTACTTC.

J is TRBJ1-1 and V is TRBV27; 11 bases agree with TRBD1. The CDR3 covers 17 residues. CDR1 is MNHEY, CDR2 SMNVEV, per germline (reference sequence). With V trimmed by 3 bases and J by 11 bases, 17 bases remained unmatched. CDR3 sequence reads: CASSLWFGQGASAEAFF. In DNA, the CDR3 is TGTGCCAGCAGTTTGTGGTTTGGACAGGGGGCGAGCGCGGAGGCTTTCTTT.

This chain links TRBV4-2 with TRBJ2-7, with 10 bases matching TRBD2. This CDR3 spans 16 amino acids. Unmatched junction bases numbered 4, after V lost 0 bases and J lost 2 bases. The germline CDR1 and CDR2 sequences are LGHNA and YNFKEQ. Here the CDR3 DNA reads TGTGCCAGCAGCCAAGATCCGGGGACTAGCGCCTACGAGCAGTACTTC. Residues: CASSQDPGTSAYEQYF.

The rearrangement uses TRBV11-1 and TRBJ2-7; perhaps TRBD1 as D (5 bases). The CDR3 extends over 18 amino acids. V lost 5 bases, J lost 1 base, and 24 bases lay in between. Germline V gene data show CDR1 as SGHAT and CDR2 as FQDESV (reference sequence). The CDR3 DNA reads TGTGCCAGCAGCCCTTACCACCCCGACAGCTATCTTTCCTACGAGCAGTACTTC. Translated, it gives CASSPYHPDSYLSYEQYF.

The chain joins TRBV5-1 to TRBJ1-5; no clear D gene. CDR3 length: 13 residues. V lost 0 bases and J lost 7, with 8 bases in between. Germline V lookup: CDR1 SGHRS, CDR2 YFSETQ. CDR3 sequence: CASSLGGWQPQHF. In DNA, the CDR3 is TGCGCCAGCAGCTTGGGAGGTTGGCAGCCCCAGCATTTT. The whole variable domain, remainder taken from reference TRBV5-1 and TRBJ1-5, is KAGVTQTPRYLIKTRGQQVTLSCSPISGHRSVSWYQQTPGQGLQFLFEYFSETQRNKGNFPGRFSGRQFSNSRSEMNVSTLELGDSALYLCASSLGGWQPQHFGDGTRLSIL.

This clone occurred once. V and J are TRBV9 and TRBJ1-3; D is possibly TRBD1 (5 bases). CDR3 length equals 14 residues. Per germline, CDR1 SGDLS and CDR2 YYNGEE. V lost 1 base and J lost 4, with 9 bases in between. In DNA form, the CDR3 reads TGTGCCAGCAGCGTAAAGGGGCGCGGAAACACCATATATTTT. It yields the protein CASSVKGRGNTIYF.

The V call is TRBV7-2, the J call TRBJ1-2; D is unclear. V lost 2 bases and J 5 bases, leaving 12 bases between the germline ends. The V gene's germline CDR1 is SGHTA and CDR2 FQGNSA. The CDR3 runs 14 residues. In DNA, the CDR3 is TGTGCCAGCAGCTTACAGCGCAGTGGTTATGGCTACACCTTC. It is translated as CASSLQRSGYGYTF.

The chain couples TRBV5-6 to TRBJ1-2; D gene unclear. The germline V and J ends were trimmed by 0 bases and 1 base, with 19 bases remaining between them. Germline lookup yields CDR1 SGHDT and CDR2 YYEEEE. The CDR3 loop spans 18 amino acids. The CDR3 DNA sequence: TGTGCCAGCAGCTTGGAAGGAGCCAGACGTACTGTTAACTATGGCTACACCTTC. It translates to CASSLEGARRTVNYGYTF.

This chain joins TRBV30 and TRBJ1-3, with 8 bases fitting TRBD1. The CDR3 extends over 16 amino acids. Losses at the gene ends were 0 bases for V and 0 bases for J; bases not matched to a gene: 4. Germline CDR1 is GTSNPN and CDR2 is SVGIG (reference sequence). The CDR3 coding sequence is TGTGCCTGGAGTGTACAGGGGGGGAGCTCTGGAAACACCATATATTTT. It translates to CAWSVQGGSSGNTIYF.

The chain employs TRBV19 and TRBJ1-5; TRBD1 is a possible D gene (6 bases). Trimming removed 3 bases at V and 9 bases at J, with 18 bases between. This CDR3 has 15 residues. Germline values: CDR1 LNHDA, CDR2 SQIVND (reference sequence). The CDR3 reads CASSIQVGARLPQHF. For the CDR3, the DNA is TGTGCCAGTAGTATTCAGGTGGGGGCGAGGTTGCCCCAGCATTTT.

This clone appeared once. The chain joins TRBV14 to TRBJ1-6; D ambiguous. The germline V and J ends were trimmed by 4 bases and 14 bases, with 15 bases remaining between them. CDR1 is SGHDN, CDR2 FVKESK, per germline. The CDR3 runs 13 residues. The CDR3 nucleotides read TGTGCCAGCAGCCGCTCGAATCAGGAAGCCCTCCACTTT. It encodes CASSRSNQEALHF.